This T cell receptor beta chain was profiled in a study of T cells in Graves' hyperthyroidism and ophthalmopathy. Study results and caveats: The model anticipated ophthalmopathy a median around six months pre-onset.

A few counts support this clonotype. Its target is not known. The CDR3 regions of TCR beta were amplified from RNA transcripts. RT-PCR in the first round (using the HTBI primer set) targeted the TCR CDR3. One entry per CDR3 protein, called by TCRdb with MiXCR from the multiplex PCR reads. The sample carries a few hundred thousand distinct CDR3 sequences, approximately 17% recorded once. V lost 2 bases and J lost 10, with 15 bases in between. Germline loops: CDR1 SEHNR, CDR2 FQNEAQ (reference sequence). The CDR3 totals 15 residues. The receptor comes from a man younger than 35 with Graves' ophthalmopathy. Sequencing input: blood. This sequence joins TRBV7-9 and TRBJ1-6; the D gene is possibly TRBD1 (6 bases). DNA for the CDR3: TGTGCCAGCAGCTTAATCGGGGGGCCCGGGTCACCCCTCCACTTT. It specifies CASSLIGGPGSPLHF.